These 10 T cell receptor beta chains share one sample of origin, sequenced in a study of blood T cell repertoires in COVID-19. The data were produced by immunoSEQ multiplex PCR, yet TCRdb's version contains in-frame clones alone and is incomplete. The data show about 99,000 clones, 70% to 90% seen once. Sequencing was carried out using peripheral blood. Source of these receptors: a human donor in a cohort sampled during active COVID-19.

V gene TRBV5-8 combines with J gene TRBJ1-3; a possible D gene is TRBD1 (5 bases). Germline values: CDR1 SGHTS, CDR2 YDEGEE. The germline V and J ends were trimmed by 1 base and 4 bases, with 6 bases remaining between them. This CDR3 comprises 13 residues. CDR3 bases: TGTGCCAGCAGCTTGCGGGGGGGAAACACCATATATTTT. This translates into CASSLRGGNTIYF. The entire variable domain, with the rest obtained from reference TRBV5-8 and TRBJ1-3, is as follows: EAGVTQSPTHLIKTRGQQATLRCSPISGHTSVYWYQQALGLGLQFLLWYDEGEERNRGNFPPRFSGRQFPNYSSELNVNALELEDSALYLCASSLRGGNTIYFGEGSWLTVV.

The V call is TRBV19, the J call TRBJ1-6; D not resolved. This CDR3 region has 14 residues. With 6 bases removed from V and 5 bases from J, the gap between germline ends came to 11 bases. The germline V gene encodes CDR1 LNHDA and CDR2 SQIVND (reference sequence). The CDR3: CASRPTTDNSPLHF. CDR3 nucleotide sequence: TGTGCCAGTAGACCGACTACCGATAATTCACCCCTCCACTTT.

This chain connects TRBV5-5 to TRBJ1-4; TRBD1 might be the D (6 bases). The CDR3 has 14 residues. With 3 bases removed from V and 3 bases from J, the gap between germline ends came to 9 bases. Per germline, CDR1 SGHKS and CDR2 YYEKEE (reference sequence). CDR3 DNA sequence: TGTGCCAGCAGCTCACAGGGTTCTAATGAAAAACTGTTTTTT. It encodes CASSSQGSNEKLFF.

The gene calls are TRBV5-4 and TRBJ2-7; D possibly corresponds to TRBD1 (6 bases). Germline V gene lookup returns CDR1 SGHNT and CDR2 YYREEE (reference sequence). V was pared by 4 bases and J by 0 bases, with 11 bases between. The CDR3 runs 14 residues. Here the CDR3 reads CASSPGTSSYEQYF. The CDR3 DNA follows: TGTGCCAGCAGCCCCGGGACAAGCTCCTACGAGCAGTACTTC. Using reference TRBV5-4 and TRBJ2-7 for the parts outside the CDR3, the full variable domain is ETGVTQSPTHLIKTRGQQVTLRCSSQSGHNTVSWYQQALGQGPQFIFQYYREEENGRGNFPPRFSGLQFPNYSSELNVNALELDDSALYLCASSPGTSSYEQYFGPGTRLTVT.

The chain has TRBV7-6 and TRBJ2-6; 15 positions match TRBD2. V shed 2 bases, J shed 4 bases, and the junction held 9 bases outside the gene matches. Germline V gene sequence: CDR1 SGHVS, CDR2 FNYEAQ. The CDR3 has 20 amino acids. This CDR3 reads CASSLNSGLAGGPGANVLTF. The CDR3 region has the DNA TGTGCCAGCAGCTTAAACTCGGGACTAGCGGGAGGTCCGGGGGCCAACGTCCTGACTTTC.

A word on this clone: This sample includes further DNA sequences coding for the same CDR3. The chain carries TRBV29-1 and TRBJ1-2; D call uncertain. The V end lost 3 bases, the J end lost 5 bases, and 4 bases lay between the germline ends. Germline V gives CDR1 SQVTM, CDR2 ANQGSEA. The length of the CDR3 is 10 residues. The CDR3 sequence is CSVDSYGYTF. As DNA, the CDR3 is TGCAGCGTTGACTCGTATGGCTACACCTTC.

The chain uses TRBV9 and TRBJ1-1, with a tentative D call TRBD1 (5 bases). CDR1 is SGDLS and CDR2 is YYNGEE in the germline V gene. The V end was cut by 4 bases, the J end by 4 bases, with 20 bases between. This CDR3 spans 16 amino acids. The DNA for the CDR3 is TGTGCCAGCAGCCCCCCTGGGGGAAGGGGAGGCACTGAAGCTTTCTTT. Residues: CASSPPGGRGGTEAFF.

The chain couples TRBV28 to TRBJ1-1; 7 nucleotides line up with TRBD1. This CDR3 comprises 16 residues. CDR1 is MDHEN and CDR2 is SYDVKM in the germline V gene. V shed 6 bases and J 0 bases; nucleotides not matched to a gene: 10. DNA of the CDR3: TGTGCCAGCAGACCCCAGGGGGAAAGCCTGAACACTGAAGCTTTCTTT. Encoded protein: CASRPQGESLNTEAFF. Drawing the rest from reference TRBV28 and TRBJ1-1, the complete variable domain is DVKVTQSSRYLVKRTGEKVFLECVQDMDHENMFWYRQDPGLGLRLIYFSYDVKMKEKGDIPEGYSVSREKKERFSLILESASTNQTSMYLCASRPQGESLNTEAFFGQGTRLTVV.

J is TRBJ2-5 and V is TRBV5-5, with a weak D call TRBD1 (5 bases). V dropped 0 bases and J dropped 5 bases, with 8 bases sitting between them. CDR3 size: 13 residues. Germline V CDR1 and CDR2: SGHKS, YYEKEE (reference sequence). CDR3 coding DNA: TGTGCCAGCAGCTTGGGGGGCCGGGAGACCCAGTACTTC. Translating gives CASSLGGRETQYF.

This chain joins TRBV5-1 and TRBJ2-5; no firm D call. The CDR3 totals 15 residues. V was trimmed by 0 bases and J by 1 base, leaving 10 bases between them. CDR1 SGHRS and CDR2 YFSETQ come from the germline V gene. CDR3 residues: CASSLVRGSQETQYF. The CDR3 nucleotides read TGCGCCAGCAGCTTGGTTCGCGGCAGCCAAGAGACCCAGTACTTC. The full variable domain, with the rest looked up from reference TRBV5-1 and TRBJ2-5, is KAGVTQTPRYLIKTRGQQVTLSCSPISGHRSVSWYQQTPGQGLQFLFEYFSETQRNKGNFPGRFSGRQFSNSRSEMNVSTLELGDSALYLCASSLVRGSQETQYFGPGTRLLVL.